This is a list of T cell receptor beta chains from one sample in a study of CD8 T cells in ankylosing spondylitis. TCRdb reanalysed the 5' RACE reads using MiXCR and keeps one entry per CDR3 protein. The data hold approximately 150,000 distinct CDR3 sequences, with roughly 18% observed a single time. The sequenced material came from blood, either unsorted or a sorted T cell fraction (not recorded which). All receptors derive from a male donor with ankylosing spondylitis. The CDR3 runs from the conserved cysteine through the conserved F or W. D genes are given only for firm matches. Size is omitted from some rows. Given values are once, few, many or a class for expanded clones.

d_call j_call v_call clone_size cdr3_nt cdr3_aa
NA TRBJ2-1 TRBV7-9 NA TGTGCCAGCAGCCCGGCGGGCGGGTCCGGGTTCAATGAGCAGTTCTTC CASSPAGGSGFNEQFF
TRBD2 TRBJ2-1 TRBV4-1 many TGCGCCAGCAGCCAAATCCCGGGACTAGCGGGAGGGCGGATTGACAATGAGCAGTTCTTC CASSQIPGLAGGRIDNEQFF
NA TRBJ2-1 TRBV15 few TGTGCCACCAGCAGAGAGCTCCTGGTCGATGAGCAGTTCTTC CATSRELLVDEQFF
NA TRBJ2-7 TRBV20-1 NA TGCAGTGCTAGAGACCTCAGGGGTACCTACGAGCAGTACTTC CSARDLRGTYEQYF
TRBD1 TRBJ2-1 TRBV27 few TGTGCCAGCAGTTTATCGGGACAGCCCAGTTACAATGAGCAGTTCTTC CASSLSGQPSYNEQFF
NA TRBJ2-7 TRBV18 few TGTGCCAGCTCATTAGACGGGCGCGAGCAGTACTTC CASSLDGREQYF
TRBD1 TRBJ2-5 TRBV10-3 few TGTGCCATCAGTGGGGACAGGGGGCAAGAGACCCAGTACTTC CAISGDRGQETQYF
TRBD2 TRBJ2-1 TRBV25-1 NA TGTGCCAGCAGTCCACTGAACTTAGCGGGAATGGGTGAGCAGTTCTTC CASSPLNLAGMGEQFF
NA TRBJ1-5 TRBV7-9 few TGTGCCAGCAGCTTAGCATCCAGGGGAAATCAGCCCCAGCATTTT CASSLASRGNQPQHF
NA TRBJ1-3 TRBV5-1 NA TGCGCCAGCAGCTCGGAAGGGAACTCTGGAAACACCATATATTTT CASSSEGNSGNTIYF
NA TRBJ2-5 TRBV20-1 NA TGCAGTGCTACAAAGGCCCTACAAGAGACCCAGTACTTC CSATKALQETQYF
NA TRBJ2-1 TRBV28 NA TGTGCCAGCAGTCGCGGACGGGGCAATGAGCAGTTCTTC CASSRGRGNEQFF
NA TRBJ1-1 TRBV28 many TGTGCCAGCAGTTCACAGGTACTGTCCACTGAAGCTTTCTTT CASSSQVLSTEAFF
NA TRBJ2-7 TRBV7-8 NA TGTGCCAGCAGCCCCTTGCCGGGCCGAACGACCTACGAGCAGTACTTC CASSPLPGRTTYEQYF